These 17 T cell receptor beta chains came from one sample sequenced in a study of blood T cells in healthy people across ages. A second PCR, run for about 7 to 11 cycles, used a sample-barcoded 5' primer plus a J-beta primer mix. TCRdb re-analysed the 5' RACE reads in MiXCR, keeping a single row per CDR3 protein. The sample lists just over 800,000 distinct CDR3 sequences; approximately 65% were seen once. Sequenced input: blood. The receptors shown here come from a man aged 25-45 years in good health.

This sequence joins TRBV28 and TRBJ2-5, with 7 bases identical to TRBD1. V gave up 3 bases and J gave up 2 bases; unmatched junction bases: 6. Germline CDR1 is MDHEN and CDR2 is SYDVKM. The CDR3 contains 15 residues. The CDR3 nucleotides are TGTGCCAGCAGTTTGTTGGGACAGCATCAAGAGACCCAGTACTTC. This gives the protein CASSLLGQHQETQYF.

The V call is TRBV29-1, the J call TRBJ2-7, with D tentatively TRBD2 (6 bases). Trimming shortened V by 3 bases and J by 6 bases, and 12 bases separated the two germline ends. The CDR3 covers 12 residues. Germline V gene sequence: CDR1 SQVTM, CDR2 ANQGSEA. The CDR3 spells CSVERQGGEQYF. CDR3 in DNA: TGCAGCGTTGAGCGGCAGGGAGGCGAGCAGTACTTC.

This chain connects TRBV5-1 to TRBJ2-7, with TRBD1 matching 10 bases. Germline-derived CDR1 and CDR2 are SGHRS and YFSETQ. This CDR3 region has 15 residues. V shed 4 bases, J shed 6 bases, and the junction held 10 bases outside the gene matches. CDR3 sequence: CASSTSGTGDPEQYF. Written as DNA, the CDR3 is TGCGCCAGCAGCACGTCCGGGACAGGGGACCCCGAGCAGTACTTC.

The chain recombines TRBV6-2 or TRBV6-3 with TRBJ2-1; D unresolved. Trimming pared 5 bases from V and 5 bases from J, leaving 7 bases between. CDR1 MNHEY and CDR2 SVGEGT come from the germline V gene. There are 12 residues in the CDR3. CDR3 nucleotides: TGTGCCAGCAGTCAACTGAACAATGAGCAGTTCTTC. As protein: CASSQLNNEQFF.

V is TRBV15 and J is TRBJ2-7; no definite D call. Trimming pared 3 bases from V and 0 bases from J, leaving 6 bases between. CDR1 LNHNV and CDR2 YYDKDF come from the germline V gene (reference sequence). The CDR3 covers 13 residues. The chain's CDR3 is CATSSQFSYEQYF. The CDR3 DNA follows: TGTGCCACCAGCAGTCAATTCTCCTACGAGCAGTACTTC. Full variable domain (outside the CDR3, taken from reference TRBV15 and TRBJ2-7): DAMVIQNPRYQVTQFGKPVTLSCSQTLNHNVMYWYQQKSSQAPKLLFHYYDKDFNNEADTPDNFQSRRPNTSFCFLDIRSPGLGDTAMYLCATSSQFSYEQYFGPGTRLTVT.

The V and J genes are TRBV6-1 and TRBJ1-6, with 9 bases identical to TRBD1. This CDR3 has 15 amino acids. Trimming at V came to 4 bases and at J to 8 bases, leaving 6 bases not matched to a gene. The germline gives CDR1 MNHNS, CDR2 SASEGT. The CDR3 protein is CASSGRDRVDSPLHF. CDR3 nucleotides: TGTGCCAGCAGTGGCCGGGACAGGGTTGATTCACCCCTCCACTTT.

The chain couples TRBV6-2 or TRBV6-3 to TRBJ2-7; D unclear. With 0 bases removed from V and 4 bases from J, the gap between germline ends came to 7 bases. Germline CDR1 is MNHEY and CDR2 is SVGEGT. The length of the CDR3 is 13 residues. The CDR3 sequence is CASSYSKFYEQYF. The CDR3 DNA sequence: TGTGCCAGCAGTTACTCGAAATTTTACGAGCAGTACTTC.

This clonotype was seen more than once but under ten times. The chain carries TRBV6-2 or TRBV6-3 and TRBJ2-3, with D possibly TRBD1 on 6 matching bases. The CDR3 runs 14 residues. Germline CDR1 is MNHEY and CDR2 is SVGEGT. The V gene lost 7 bases and the J gene lost 2 bases, with 13 bases spanning the gap. The CDR3 is CASTEGGDTDTQYF. The DNA for the CDR3 is TGTGCCAGCACCGAAGGGGGAGACACAGATACGCAGTATTTT.

Concerning this clonotype itself: Compared with germline, one end of the junction differs, possibly owing to a read error. The chain has TRBV18 and TRBJ1-5, with D hard to call. In germline, CDR1 is KGHSH, CDR2 LQKENI. CDR3 length equals 14 residues. The DNA for the CDR3 is TGTGCCAGCTCACCAGGGATTAGCAGTCAGCCCCAGCATTTT. Translating it yields CASSPGISSQPQHF.

The rearrangement joins TRBV29-1 to TRBJ1-2, with a possible D match to TRBD1 (6 bases). Germline loops: CDR1 SQVTM, CDR2 ANQGSEA. The CDR3 runs to 12 residues. Trimming removed 3 bases from V and 5 bases from J, with 10 bases in between. Here the CDR3 DNA reads TGCAGCGTTGACAGGGGAGAATATGGCTACACCTTC. Protein: CSVDRGEYGYTF.

This chain connects TRBV12-3 or TRBV12-4 to TRBJ1-5; D not certain. CDR3 length equals 12 residues. V was trimmed by 9 bases and J by 3 bases, leaving 9 bases between them. CDR3 amino acids: CASQEDNQPQHF. The DNA for the CDR3 is TGTGCCAGTCAGGAGGACAATCAGCCCCAGCATTTT.

This chain links TRBV29-1 with TRBJ2-1; 9 nucleotides agree with TRBD2. The CDR3 extends over 13 amino acids. CDR1 and CDR2 (germline): SQVTM, ANQGSEA. The CDR3 DNA follows: TGCATTCTCGGCGGGGGGGCCTACAATGAGCAGTTCTTC. This codes for CILGGGAYNEQFF.

This clonotype was observed a few times. This rearrangement joins TRBV6-2 or TRBV6-3 to TRBJ2-7, with a tentative D call TRBD1 (5 bases). V was cut by 4 bases and J by 0 bases, with 13 bases left in between. CDR1 and CDR2 from the germline V gene are MNHEY and SVGEGT. This CDR3 is built from 15 residues. CDR3 sequence reads: CASSSDMDGSYEQYF. CDR3 bases: TGTGCCAGCAGTTCGGACATGGACGGCTCCTACGAGCAGTACTTC.

This sequence joins TRBV7-9 and TRBJ1-1; 7 bases align to TRBD1. The ends lost 4 bases at V and 0 bases at J; junction bases unmatched: 5. The V gene's germline CDR1 is SEHNR and CDR2 FQNEAQ (reference sequence). This CDR3 spans 15 amino acids. The CDR3 is CASSSSTGLNTEAFF. In DNA form, the CDR3 reads TGTGCCAGCAGCTCGTCGACAGGGCTGAACACTGAAGCTTTCTTT.

The chain employs TRBV20-1 and TRBJ2-5; TRBD2 matches at 8 bases. The CDR3 runs to 15 residues. J gave up 5 bases and V 0 bases, and 8 bases lay outside the gene matches. Germline CDR1 DFQATT, CDR2 SNEGSKA (reference sequence). CDR3 nucleotide sequence: TGCAGTGCTAGAGATGGAGCGGGGGAGGGCGAGACCCAGTACTTC. Translation gives CSARDGAGEGETQYF.

The chain uses TRBV20-1 and TRBJ2-1; 10 bases map to TRBD2. This CDR3 spans 13 amino acids. The V gene's germline CDR1 is DFQATT and CDR2 SNEGSKA (reference sequence). Trimming at V came to 2 bases and at J to 9 bases, leaving 4 bases not matched to a gene. In nucleotides, the CDR3 is TGCAGTGCTAGACTAGCGGGGGTAGGTGAGCAGTTCTTC. Its translation: CSARLAGVGEQFF.

The chain uses TRBV7-9 and TRBJ2-7, with D perhaps matching TRBD2 (6 bases). The DNA end favors TRBJ2-5, so the J call may be wrong. The CDR3 spans 15 residues. The V gene's germline CDR1 is SEHNR and CDR2 FQNEAQ (reference sequence). CDR3 in DNA: TGTGCCAGCAGCTCACCCGGGACTCCGGGGGAGACCCAGTACTTC. Translating it yields CASSSPGTPGETQYF.